The entry below gives a single TCR beta chain sequence along with its context. Its antigen is undetermined. Into CD45RA+ naive and CD45RA-negative memory subsets, the CD4+ cells were split. Trimming took off 6 bases at V and 0 bases at J, with 15 bases between the two ends. This CDR3 spans 15 amino acids. The germline V gene has CDR1 MNHEY and CDR2 SVGAGI. Some 30,000 T cell genomes (about 0.2 ug DNA) went into each sorted-subset replicate. Method: immunoSEQ multiplex PCR; TCRdb's copy keeps in-frame clones and lacks some. This table holds some 2.3 million clones, 93% found once. This sample stems from a study of shared clonotypes between healthy human individuals. Study context: The plates for each donor numbered three CD4 naive, three CD4 memory, two CD8 naive and one CD8 memory.

Study-wide results and caveats: Sharing across four donors was seen in around 5% of naive CD4 clonotypes.

The source of this sequence is a man aged 18 to 30 in good health. Some clones in this sample may be carry-over from other donors' samples. This chain connects TRBV6-5 to TRBJ2-7; either TRBD1 or TRBD2 may supply D (5 bases each). Sequencing used naive CD4+ T cells from PBMCs. Stated subset: CD45RA+ positively selected. The CDR3 DNA sequence: TGTGCCAGCAGCCACCGGGGACGGAGCTCCTACGAGCAGTACTTC. It yields the protein CASSHRGRSSYEQYF.